This paragraph reports one T cell receptor (beta chain). The antigen remains undetermined. Here immunoSEQ multiplex PCR was the method, and the copy in TCRdb shows in-frame clones only, minus some. Among around 78,000 clones, around 87% were seen once, and the ten largest hold 7.5% to 8.5%. This specimen comes from a study of graft-versus-host responses after intestinal transplantation. Study-level points and caveats: Association was observed between peak circulating GvH clone levels and early post-transplant HvG declines. Graft-versus-host to host-versus-graft clonal ratios in allografts were high in patients with graft-donor T cell macrochimerism. Among recipient marrow samples, GvH clones were found; some appeared first in ileum or blood.

With 7 bases removed from V and 3 bases from J, the gap between germline ends came to 21 bases. Germline values: CDR1 SGHTA, CDR2 FQGNSA. The CDR3 is 16 residues long. The specimen was unstimulated CD8+ T cells sorted from spleen or lymph node cells, collected before transplant. The TCR sequence derives from a human donor who was the organ donor for an intestinal transplant. The rearrangement links TRBV7-2 to TRBJ1-2; possibly TRBD1 for D (5 bases). CDR3 sequence: CASTDLVGGLDYGYTF. CDR3 DNA sequence: TGTGCCAGCACCGACCTCGTCGGGGGGTTAGACTATGGCTACACCTTC.